The clone carrying this T cell receptor beta chain was observed a few times. TCRdb re-analysed the 5' RACE reads in MiXCR, keeping a single row per CDR3 protein. The table records 40,000 to 60,000 distinct CDR3 sequences, about a fifth of them present only once. The sample is drawn from a study of chronic HIV infection and antiretroviral therapy. The material sequenced was peripheral blood. This clonotype was obtained from an adult who had HIV and had not received antiretroviral therapy, or was an uninfected healthy control (not recorded which).

CDR3 DNA: TGCAGCGTTGGACGAGGGGGTGTGAACACTGAAGCTTTCTTT. This sequence encodes CSVGRGGVNTEAFF. V is TRBV29-1 and J is TRBJ1-1, with a tentative D call TRBD1 (6 bases). The CDR3 loop spans 14 amino acids. Germline V CDR1 and CDR2: SQVTM, ANQGSEA. The V gene lost 4 bases and the J gene lost 0 bases, with 12 bases spanning the gap.